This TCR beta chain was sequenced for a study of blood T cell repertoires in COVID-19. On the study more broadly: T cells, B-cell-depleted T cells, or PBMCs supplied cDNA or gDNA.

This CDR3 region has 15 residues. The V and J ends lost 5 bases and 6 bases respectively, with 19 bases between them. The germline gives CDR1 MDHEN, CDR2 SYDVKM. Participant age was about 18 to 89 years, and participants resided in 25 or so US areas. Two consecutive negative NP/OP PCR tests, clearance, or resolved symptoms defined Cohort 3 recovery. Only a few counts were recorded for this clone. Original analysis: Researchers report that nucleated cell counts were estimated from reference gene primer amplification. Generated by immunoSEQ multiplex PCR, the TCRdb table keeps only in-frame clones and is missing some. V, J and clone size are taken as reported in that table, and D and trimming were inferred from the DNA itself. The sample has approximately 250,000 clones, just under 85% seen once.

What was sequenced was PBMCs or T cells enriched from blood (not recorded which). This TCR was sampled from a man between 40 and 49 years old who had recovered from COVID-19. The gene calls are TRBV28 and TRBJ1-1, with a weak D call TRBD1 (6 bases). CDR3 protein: CASSHPQGGGAEAFF. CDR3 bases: TGTGCCAGCAGTCACCCACAGGGCGGGGGAGCTGAAGCTTTCTTT.